What follows are 20 T cell receptor beta chains derived from one specimen sequenced in a study of blood T cell repertoires in COVID-19. Measured with immunoSEQ multiplex PCR; TCRdb has only the in-frame clones, and not every one. The table has roughly 260,000 clones, 80% to 90% seen once. The specimen was PBMCs or T cells enriched from blood (not recorded which). Every receptor here comes from a woman in her fifties or sixties who had recovered from COVID-19.

J is TRBJ1-3 and V is TRBV5-1, with 7 bases aligning to TRBD1. The V and J ends lost 4 bases and 0 bases, in that order; junction bases with no gene match: 4. The CDR3 has 15 residues. Germline V gene data show CDR1 as SGHRS and CDR2 as YFSETQ. CDR3 in amino acids: CASSMDRSSGNTIYF. CDR3 bases: TGCGCCAGCAGCATGGACAGGAGCTCTGGAAACACCATATATTTT. The full variable domain, rest sourced from reference TRBV5-1 and TRBJ1-3, is KAGVTQTPRYLIKTRGQQVTLSCSPISGHRSVSWYQQTPGQGLQFLFEYFSETQRNKGNFPGRFSGRQFSNSRSEMNVSTLELGDSALYLCASSMDRSSGNTIYFGEGSWLTVV.

J is TRBJ1-1 and V is TRBV28, with D uncertain. The CDR3 has 14 amino acids. Trimming took off 3 bases at V and 1 base at J, with 9 bases between the two ends. Germline V gene data show CDR1 as MDHEN and CDR2 as SYDVKM. For the CDR3, the DNA is TGTGCCAGCAGTTTCTCGGTTAAGAACACTGAAGCTTTCTTT. Its protein product is CASSFSVKNTEAFF.

Of note for this clone: Other DNA sequences in the same sample also yield this CDR3. J is TRBJ1-2 and V is TRBV3-1 (or the pseudogene TRBV3-2); TRBD1 might be the D (6 bases). Germline V gene lookup returns CDR1 LGHDT and CDR2 YNNKEL (reference sequence). V lost 3 bases and J lost 5, with 13 bases in between. The CDR3 runs to 14 residues. The DNA for the CDR3 is TGTGCCAGCAGCCAGGCAGGGGTTAGATATGGCTACACCTTC. Its protein is CASSQAGVRYGYTF.

V is TRBV4-1 and J is TRBJ2-1; 9 nucleotides align to TRBD2. Germline assignment: CDR1 MGHRA and CDR2 YSYEKL. The V segment lost 4 bases and the J segment 8 bases; nucleotides outside the gene matches: 9. The CDR3 contains 15 residues. The CDR3 DNA reads TGCGCCAGCAGCCCTTTCCTAGCGGGAAAGGATGAGCAGTTCTTC. Protein: CASSPFLAGKDEQFF.

This clone occurred once. The V call is TRBV5-1, the J call TRBJ1-2, with a weak D call TRBD1 (5 bases). The V gene lost 0 bases and the J gene lost 6 bases, with 12 bases spanning the gap. The CDR3 loop spans 14 amino acids. Germline V CDR1 and CDR2: SGHRS, YFSETQ. In nucleotides, the CDR3 is TGCGCCAGCAGCTTGGAAGGGGCAGGGCATGGCTACACCTTC. Protein product: CASSLEGAGHGYTF. Based on the CDR3 plus reference TRBV5-1 and TRBJ1-2, the full variable domain is KAGVTQTPRYLIKTRGQQVTLSCSPISGHRSVSWYQQTPGQGLQFLFEYFSETQRNKGNFPGRFSGRQFSNSRSEMNVSTLELGDSALYLCASSLEGAGHGYTFGSGTRLTVV.

The chain carries TRBV28 and TRBJ1-1, with 9 bases that match TRBD1. V lost 7 bases to trimming and J lost 4 bases; unmatched junction nucleotides: 10. Germline V gene lookup returns CDR1 MDHEN and CDR2 SYDVKM. The CDR3 spans 15 residues. As DNA, the CDR3 is TGTGCCAGCACCGACAGGGGGAGAATGGGCACTGAAGCTTTCTTT. Its protein product is CASTDRGRMGTEAFF.

V and J are TRBV12-3 or TRBV12-4 and TRBJ2-7; unclear D gene. Deletions cut 8 bases from V and 2 bases from J, with 13 bases between. This CDR3 spans 13 amino acids. CDR3 sequence reads: CASGPPGAYEQYF. CDR3 DNA: TGTGCCAGCGGCCCACCGGGTGCCTACGAGCAGTACTTC.

The gene calls are TRBV3-1 (or the pseudogene TRBV3-2) and TRBJ2-1; TRBD2 matches 9 bases. V gave up 0 bases and J gave up 6 bases; unmatched junction bases: 6. In germline, CDR1 is LGHDT, CDR2 YNNKEL (reference sequence). CDR3 length: 16 residues. In DNA, the CDR3 is TGTGCCAGCAGCCAAGATCGGCTAGCGGGAAGCAATGAGCAGTTCTTC. Translating it yields CASSQDRLAGSNEQFF.

The chain recombines TRBV5-1 with TRBJ2-1; 8 bases are shared with TRBD1. With V trimmed by 1 base and J by 7 bases, 10 bases remained unmatched. CDR3 length: 16 amino acids. The germline V gene has CDR1 SGHRS and CDR2 YFSETQ. CDR3 bases: TGCGCCAGCAGCTTGACAGGACAGGGAAATCTGAATGAGCAGTTCTTC. Translated, it gives CASSLTGQGNLNEQFF.

The chain employs TRBV19 and TRBJ1-2; D uncertain. Germline-derived CDR1 and CDR2 are LNHDA and SQIVND (reference sequence). The V end was cut by 5 bases, the J end by 1 base, with 17 bases between. The CDR3 is made up of 16 amino acids. This CDR3 is CASSAPSRGYNYGYTF. CDR3 nucleotides: TGTGCCAGTAGTGCCCCCAGCCGAGGGTATAACTATGGCTACACCTTC.

The chain is built from TRBV5-4 and TRBJ2-7; 10 nucleotides align to TRBD2. The CDR3 extends over 15 amino acids. CDR1 and CDR2 (germline): SGHNT, YYREEE (reference sequence). The junction had 8 bases not matched to a gene; V was cut back by 4 bases and J by 4 bases. This chain's CDR3 is CASSPGLASVYEQYF. In nucleotides, the CDR3 is TGTGCCAGCAGCCCGGGACTAGCGAGCGTTTACGAGCAGTACTTC.

This chain links TRBV4-1 with TRBJ2-6, with D maybe TRBD1 (6 bases). This CDR3 region has 19 residues. Trimming shortened V by 4 bases and J by 0 bases, and 19 bases separated the two germline ends. Per the germline V gene, CDR1 is MGHRA and CDR2 is YSYEKL. The CDR3 protein is CASSPGWGQAISGANVLTF. In nucleotides, the CDR3 is TGCGCCAGCAGCCCCGGGTGGGGGCAAGCAATCTCTGGGGCCAACGTCCTGACTTTC.

The rearrangement joins TRBV6-5 to TRBJ1-2; possible D gene TRBD1, 5 bases. This CDR3 is built from 16 residues. Germline V gene lookup returns CDR1 MNHEY and CDR2 SVGAGI. Trimming stripped 4 bases from V and 3 bases from J, with 18 bases between. The CDR3 region is CASSWTKRGEYYGYTF. In DNA form, the CDR3 reads TGTGCCAGCAGTTGGACCAAGCGGGGGGAGTACTATGGCTACACCTTC.

The chain couples TRBV27 to TRBJ2-7; 10 nucleotides agree with TRBD2. The germline CDR1 and CDR2 sequences are MNHEY and SMNVEV (reference sequence). Trimming cost V 3 bases and J 0 bases; bases outside gene matches: 2. CDR3 length: 15 residues. Here the CDR3 DNA reads TGTGCCAGCAGTTTTGGGACTAGCGCCTCCTACGAGCAGTACTTC. Encoded protein: CASSFGTSASYEQYF.

The rearrangement joins TRBV28 to TRBJ2-1, with 11 bases identical to TRBD2. The CDR3 length is 15 residues. The V and J ends lost 6 bases and 0 bases, in that order; junction bases with no gene match: 1. Germline CDR1 reads MDHEN; CDR2 reads SYDVKM. DNA for the CDR3: TGTGCCAGCAGCCTAGCGGGAGGCTCCTACAATGAGCAGTTCTTC. Protein product: CASSLAGGSYNEQFF.

The chain links TRBV27 to TRBJ1-2; D perhaps matches TRBD1 (6 bases). Between the trimmed V and J ends, which lost 5 bases and 8 bases, there was a span of 24 bases. This CDR3 contains 16 residues. Germline loops: CDR1 MNHEY, CDR2 SMNVEV (reference sequence). CDR3 protein: CASSPLGDLGAWGYTF. The CDR3 DNA sequence: TGTGCCAGCAGTCCTTTAGGAGACTTGGGGGCTTGGGGCTACACCTTC.

This clone was seen a few times. This chain links TRBV3-1 (or the pseudogene TRBV3-2) with TRBJ2-1; TRBD2 might be the D (6 bases). The CDR3 spans 15 residues. The ends were cut back, 2 bases at V and 4 bases at J, with 12 bases in the middle. Per germline, CDR1 LGHDT and CDR2 YNNKEL (reference sequence). CDR3 residues: CASSQSSGSYNEQFF. In nucleotides, the CDR3 is TGTGCCAGCAGCCAATCCAGCGGGTCGTACAATGAGCAGTTCTTC.

This CDR3 reads CASTLAGDNEQFF. The CDR3 region has the DNA TGTGCCAGCACGCTAGCGGGGGACAATGAGCAGTTCTTC. The rearrangement joins TRBV9 to TRBJ2-1, with 10 bases that match TRBD2. Germline CDR1 SGDLS, CDR2 YYNGEE. This CDR3 is 13 amino acids long. J was trimmed by 5 bases and V by 6 bases; bases with no gene match: 2.

V usage is TRBV7-9 and J usage is TRBJ2-5, with a weak D call TRBD2 (6 bases). Germline lookup yields CDR1 SEHNR and CDR2 FQNEAQ (reference sequence). The CDR3 totals 14 residues. V was cut by 0 bases and J by 3 bases, with 8 bases left in between. DNA of the CDR3: TGTGCCAGCAGCTTAGCGGGAGGTGAAGAGACCCAGTACTTC. Translation: CASSLAGGEETQYF.

The chain joins TRBV28 to TRBJ2-1; TRBD2 is a possible D gene (7 bases). V was cut by 4 bases and J by 4 bases, with 14 bases left in between. Germline CDR1 reads MDHEN; CDR2 reads SYDVKM. CDR3 size: 15 residues. The CDR3 loop reads CASSWGRGKYNEQFF. For the CDR3, the DNA is TGTGCCAGCAGTTGGGGGCGGGGGAAGTACAATGAGCAGTTCTTC.